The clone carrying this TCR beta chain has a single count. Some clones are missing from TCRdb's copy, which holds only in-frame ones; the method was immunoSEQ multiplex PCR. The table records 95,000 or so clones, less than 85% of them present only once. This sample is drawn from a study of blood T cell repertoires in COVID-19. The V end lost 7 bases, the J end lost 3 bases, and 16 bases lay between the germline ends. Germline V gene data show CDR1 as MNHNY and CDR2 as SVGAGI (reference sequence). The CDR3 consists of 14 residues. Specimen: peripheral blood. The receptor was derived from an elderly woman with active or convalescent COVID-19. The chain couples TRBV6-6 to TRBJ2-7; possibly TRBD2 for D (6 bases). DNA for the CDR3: TGTGCCAGCACCCGGTTGGGGGGAGGCTACGAGCAGTACTTC. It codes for CASTRLGGGYEQYF.